This T cell receptor beta chain was recovered during a study of blood T cell repertoires in COVID-19. This clone turned up a few times. Per the original data handling: From reference gene primer amplification, estimates of nucleated cell counts were derived. The data were produced by immunoSEQ multiplex PCR, yet TCRdb's version contains in-frame clones alone and is incomplete. Clonal size and the V and J genes are those of that table, whereas D and trimming came from the DNA. The top ten hold roughly 2.2% of the sample, which has tens of thousands of clones, under 95% seen once. The germline gives CDR1 MNHEY, CDR2 SVGAGI. V lost 5 bases and J lost 6; bases outside the gene matches: 3. The CDR3 spans 13 residues.

This chain joins TRBV6-5 and TRBJ2-2; 7 nucleotides agree with TRBD1. This receptor was obtained from a human donor with active COVID-19. The donor label of this sample is uncertain. What was sequenced was peripheral blood. CDR3 loop: CASSRTGPGELFF. Here the CDR3 DNA reads TGTGCCAGCAGTCGGACAGGACCCGGGGAGCTGTTTTTT.